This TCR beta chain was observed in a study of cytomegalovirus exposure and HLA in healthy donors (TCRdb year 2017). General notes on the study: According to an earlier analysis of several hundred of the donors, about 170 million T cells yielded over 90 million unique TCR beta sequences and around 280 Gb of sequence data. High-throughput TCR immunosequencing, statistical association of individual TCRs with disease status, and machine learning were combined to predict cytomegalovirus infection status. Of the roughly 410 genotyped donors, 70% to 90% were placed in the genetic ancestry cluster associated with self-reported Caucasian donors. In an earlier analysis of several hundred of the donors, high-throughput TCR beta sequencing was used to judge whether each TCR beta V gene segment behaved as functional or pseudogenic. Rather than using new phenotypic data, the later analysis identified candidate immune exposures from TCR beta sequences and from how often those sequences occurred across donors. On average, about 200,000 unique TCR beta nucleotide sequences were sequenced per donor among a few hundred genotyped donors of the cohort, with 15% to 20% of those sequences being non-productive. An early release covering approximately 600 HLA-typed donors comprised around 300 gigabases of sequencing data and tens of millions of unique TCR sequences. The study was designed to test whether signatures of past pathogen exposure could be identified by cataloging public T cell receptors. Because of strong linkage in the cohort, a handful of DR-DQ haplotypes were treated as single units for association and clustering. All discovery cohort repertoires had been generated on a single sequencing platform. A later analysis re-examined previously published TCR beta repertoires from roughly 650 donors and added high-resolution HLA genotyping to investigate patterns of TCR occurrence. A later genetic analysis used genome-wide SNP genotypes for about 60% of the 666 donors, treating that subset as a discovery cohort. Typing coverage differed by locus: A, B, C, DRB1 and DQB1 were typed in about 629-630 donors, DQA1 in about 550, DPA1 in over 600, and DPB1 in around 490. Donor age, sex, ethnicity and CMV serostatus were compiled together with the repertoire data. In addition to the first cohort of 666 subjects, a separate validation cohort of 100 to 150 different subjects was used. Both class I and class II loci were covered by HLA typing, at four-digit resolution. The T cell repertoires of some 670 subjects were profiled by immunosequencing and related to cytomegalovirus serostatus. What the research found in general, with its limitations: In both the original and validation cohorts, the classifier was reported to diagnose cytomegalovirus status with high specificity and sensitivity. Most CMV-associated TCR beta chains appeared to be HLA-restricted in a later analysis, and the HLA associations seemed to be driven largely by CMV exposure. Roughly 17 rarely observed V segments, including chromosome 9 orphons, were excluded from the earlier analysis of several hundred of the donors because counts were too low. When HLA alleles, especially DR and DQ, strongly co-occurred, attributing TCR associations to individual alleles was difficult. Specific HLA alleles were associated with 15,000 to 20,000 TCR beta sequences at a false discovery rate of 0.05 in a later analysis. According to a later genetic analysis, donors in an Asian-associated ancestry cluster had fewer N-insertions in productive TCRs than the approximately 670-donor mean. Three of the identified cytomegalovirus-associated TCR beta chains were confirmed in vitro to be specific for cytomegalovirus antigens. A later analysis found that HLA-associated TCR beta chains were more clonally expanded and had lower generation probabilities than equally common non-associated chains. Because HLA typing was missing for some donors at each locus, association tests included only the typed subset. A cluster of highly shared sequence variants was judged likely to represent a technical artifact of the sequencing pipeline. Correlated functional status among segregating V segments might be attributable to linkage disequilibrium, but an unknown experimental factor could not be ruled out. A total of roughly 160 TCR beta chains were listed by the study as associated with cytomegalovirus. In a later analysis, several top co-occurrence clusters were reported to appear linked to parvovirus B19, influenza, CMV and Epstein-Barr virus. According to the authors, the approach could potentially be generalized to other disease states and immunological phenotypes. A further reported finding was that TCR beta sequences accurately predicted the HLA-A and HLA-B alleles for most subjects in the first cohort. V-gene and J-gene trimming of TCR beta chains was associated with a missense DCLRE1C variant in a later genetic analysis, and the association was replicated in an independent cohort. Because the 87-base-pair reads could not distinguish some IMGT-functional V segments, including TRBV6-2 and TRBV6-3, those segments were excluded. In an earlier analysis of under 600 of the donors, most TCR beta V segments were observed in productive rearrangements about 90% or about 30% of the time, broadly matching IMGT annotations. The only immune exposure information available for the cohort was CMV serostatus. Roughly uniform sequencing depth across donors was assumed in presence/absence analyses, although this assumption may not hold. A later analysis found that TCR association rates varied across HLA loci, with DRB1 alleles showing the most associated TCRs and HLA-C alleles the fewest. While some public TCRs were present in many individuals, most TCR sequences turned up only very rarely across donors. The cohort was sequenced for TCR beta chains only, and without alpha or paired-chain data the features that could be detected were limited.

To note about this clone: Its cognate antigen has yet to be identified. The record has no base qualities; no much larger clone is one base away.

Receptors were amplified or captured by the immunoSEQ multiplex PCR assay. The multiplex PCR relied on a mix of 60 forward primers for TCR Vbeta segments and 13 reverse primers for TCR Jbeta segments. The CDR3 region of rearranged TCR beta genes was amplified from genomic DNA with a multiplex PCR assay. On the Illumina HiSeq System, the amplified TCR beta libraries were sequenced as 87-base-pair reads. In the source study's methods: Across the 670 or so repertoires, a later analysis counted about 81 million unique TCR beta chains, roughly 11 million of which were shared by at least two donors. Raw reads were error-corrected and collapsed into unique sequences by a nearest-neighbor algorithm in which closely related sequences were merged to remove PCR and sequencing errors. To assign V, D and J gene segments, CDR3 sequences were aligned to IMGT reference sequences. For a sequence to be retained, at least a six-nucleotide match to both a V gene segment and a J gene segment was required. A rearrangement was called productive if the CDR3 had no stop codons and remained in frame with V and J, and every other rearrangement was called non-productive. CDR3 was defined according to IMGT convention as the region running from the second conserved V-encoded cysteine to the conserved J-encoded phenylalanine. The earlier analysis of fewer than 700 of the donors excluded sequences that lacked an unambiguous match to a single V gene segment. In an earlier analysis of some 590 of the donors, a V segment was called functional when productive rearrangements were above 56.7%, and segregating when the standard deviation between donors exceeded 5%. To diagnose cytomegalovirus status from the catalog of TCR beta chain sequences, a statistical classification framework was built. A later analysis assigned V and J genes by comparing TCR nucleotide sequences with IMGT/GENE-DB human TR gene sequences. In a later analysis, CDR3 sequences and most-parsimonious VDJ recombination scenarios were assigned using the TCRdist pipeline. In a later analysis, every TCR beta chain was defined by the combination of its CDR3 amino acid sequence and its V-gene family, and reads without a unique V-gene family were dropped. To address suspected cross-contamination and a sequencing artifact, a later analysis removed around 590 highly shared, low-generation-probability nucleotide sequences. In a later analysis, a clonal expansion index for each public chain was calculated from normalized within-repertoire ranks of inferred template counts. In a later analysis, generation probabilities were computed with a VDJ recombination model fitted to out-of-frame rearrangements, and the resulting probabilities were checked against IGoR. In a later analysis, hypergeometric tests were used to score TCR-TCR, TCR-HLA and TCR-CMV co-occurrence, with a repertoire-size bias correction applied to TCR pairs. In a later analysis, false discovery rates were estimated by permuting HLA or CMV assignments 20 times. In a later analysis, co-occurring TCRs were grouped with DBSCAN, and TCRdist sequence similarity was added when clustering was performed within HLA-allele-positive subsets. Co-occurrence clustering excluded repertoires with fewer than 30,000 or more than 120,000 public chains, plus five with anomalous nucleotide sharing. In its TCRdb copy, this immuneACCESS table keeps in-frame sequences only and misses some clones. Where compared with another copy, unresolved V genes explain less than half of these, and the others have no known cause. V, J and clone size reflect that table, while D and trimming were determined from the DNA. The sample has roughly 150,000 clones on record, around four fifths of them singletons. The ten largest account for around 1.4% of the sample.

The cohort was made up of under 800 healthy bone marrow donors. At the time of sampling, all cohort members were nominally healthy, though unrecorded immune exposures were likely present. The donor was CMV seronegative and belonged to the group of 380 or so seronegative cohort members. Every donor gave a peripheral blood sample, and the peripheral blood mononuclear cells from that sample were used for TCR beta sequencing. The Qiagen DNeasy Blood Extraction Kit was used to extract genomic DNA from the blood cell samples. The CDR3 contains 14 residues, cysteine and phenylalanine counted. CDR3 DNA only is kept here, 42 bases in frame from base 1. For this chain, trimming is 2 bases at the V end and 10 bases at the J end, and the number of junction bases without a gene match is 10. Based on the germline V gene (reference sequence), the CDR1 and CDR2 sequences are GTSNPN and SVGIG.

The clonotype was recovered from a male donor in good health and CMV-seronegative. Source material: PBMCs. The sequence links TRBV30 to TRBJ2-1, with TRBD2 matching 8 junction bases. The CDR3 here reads CAWSYNSGMGEQFF. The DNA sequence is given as TGTGCCTGGAGTTATAATAGCGGGATGGGAGAGCAGTTCTTC.